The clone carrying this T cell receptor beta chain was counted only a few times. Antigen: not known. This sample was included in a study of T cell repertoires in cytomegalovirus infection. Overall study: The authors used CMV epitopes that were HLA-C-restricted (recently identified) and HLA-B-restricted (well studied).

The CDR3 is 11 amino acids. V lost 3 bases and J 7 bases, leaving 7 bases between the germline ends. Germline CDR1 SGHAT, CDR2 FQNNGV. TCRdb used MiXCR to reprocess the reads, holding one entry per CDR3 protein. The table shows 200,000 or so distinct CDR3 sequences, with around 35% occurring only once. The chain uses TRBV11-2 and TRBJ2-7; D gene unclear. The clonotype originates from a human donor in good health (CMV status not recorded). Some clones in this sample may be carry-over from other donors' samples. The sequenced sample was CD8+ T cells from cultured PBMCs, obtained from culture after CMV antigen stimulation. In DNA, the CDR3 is TGTGCCAGCAGCTTCGGATTAGAGCAGTACTTC. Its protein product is CASSFGLEQYF.